This T cell receptor beta chain was found in a study of shared T cell receptors in the human thymus. Sequencing was performed with immunoSEQ multiplex PCR; in TCRdb, only in-frame clones are kept and a portion is missing. The sample lists hundreds of thousands of clones; over 75% were seen once. Germline V CDR1 and CDR2: SGHTA, FQGNSA. The CDR3 length is 15 residues. Trimming stripped 1 base from V and 4 bases from J, with 14 bases between. These same records also appear under a second study, on human thymus T cells. This second study says: Donors consisted of healthy Finnish infants (having corrective surgery for congenital heart defects). From resections taken during corrective heart surgery, the thymus tissue was obtained. There appeared to be biased usage of V and J genes in thymic and blood repertoires. Related research found strongly overlapping thymic repertoires in unrelated individuals.

The sequenced sample consisted of thymocytes. The chain carries TRBV7-2 and TRBJ2-7, with D possibly being TRBD1 (6 bases). The receptor was derived from a boy younger than two with a congenital heart defect. This CDR3 reads CASSLGYRDTYEQYF. The CDR3 region has the DNA TGTGCCAGCAGCTTAGGATACCGGGACACGTACGAGCAGTACTTC.